Presented here are 20 T cell receptor beta chains from one specimen sequenced in a study of spatial heterogeneity in lung cancer. The study, taken as a whole, reports: Tumor mutation counts were tracked by expanded intratumoral alpha and beta TCR counts.

Time point specified: sample taken at primary tumor resection. A single record per CDR3 protein comes from TCRdb applying MiXCR to the 5' RACE reads. This table holds 14,000 or so distinct CDR3 sequences, roughly 4.7% found once. No antigen has been identified for these receptors. Here the sequenced sample was lung tumor tissue, taken at surgery. These receptors all come from a female donor with early-stage non-small cell lung cancer.

By sample fraction, this clonotype is medium-sized. For a library built for alpha chains, this beta chain is a stray read; little rests on its size. The chain joins TRBV5-1 to TRBJ2-1; possible D gene TRBD1, 6 bases. The germline V gene encodes CDR1 SGHRS and CDR2 YFSETQ. Trimming took 4 bases from V and 9 from J, leaving 14 bases between them. The CDR3 consists of 13 residues. CDR3 in amino acids: CASSLSEGVEQFF. The DNA of the CDR3 is TGCGCCAGCAGCCTATCTGAGGGGGTTGAGCAGTTCTTC.

At least ten counts were recorded for this clonotype. Little can be read into the size of this beta chain, an off-target read in a library designed for alpha chains. The rearrangement links TRBV27 to TRBJ2-3; TRBD2 matches 13 bases. CDR1 and CDR2 from the germline V gene are MNHEY and SMNVEV (reference sequence). The junction had 11 bases not matched to a gene; V was cut back by 3 bases and J by 8 bases. This CDR3 comprises 17 residues. The CDR3 region has the DNA TGTGCCAGCAGTTTGTCGGGGACTAGCGGGGCCTATAGTACGCAGTATTTT. Translating gives CASSLSGTSGAYSTQYF.

There are many counts of this clonotype. Because this beta chain is a stray read in a library intended to capture alpha chains, its abundance should not be given much weight. This CDR3 is CASIDDQEVLNTEAFF. In nucleotides, the CDR3 is TGTGCCAGCATAGACGATCAGGAGGTACTGAACACTGAAGCTTTCTTT. The chain carries TRBV28 and TRBJ1-1; D is uncertain. The germline V and J ends were trimmed by 7 bases and 0 bases, with 18 bases remaining between them. Germline-derived CDR1 and CDR2 are MDHEN and SYDVKM. The CDR3 runs 16 residues.

This clonotype was counted at least ten times. Since the library was made to target alpha chains, this beta chain is a stray read and its abundance is not meaningful. The rearrangement links TRBV3-1 to TRBJ1-1; possible D gene TRBD1, 6 bases. Trimming left V 4 bases short and J 2 bases short, with 11 bases between. The germline CDR1 and CDR2 sequences are LGHDT and YNNKEL (reference sequence). The CDR3 is 14 residues long. CDR3 coding DNA: TGTGCCAGCAGCCGGACAGCCCGAAACACTGAAGCTTTCTTT. Its translation is CASSRTARNTEAFF.

This clonotype is medium-sized. This beta chain is an off-target read within a library intended for alpha chains, so its frequency means little. The CDR3 DNA reads as TGTGCCAGCAGTTACGCCTGGGAGACCCAGTACTTC. Translating it yields CASSYAWETQYF. The chain uses TRBV6-2 or TRBV6-3 and TRBJ2-5; no definite D call. The CDR3 has 12 residues. Germline CDR1 MNHEY, CDR2 SVGEGT. V was clipped by 2 bases and J by 5 bases, with 6 bases between them.

Comment on this clonotype: This beta chain came through as a stray read in a library set up for alpha chains, and its size says little. This chain joins TRBV5-1 and TRBJ1-6, with 8 bases matching TRBD1. V shed 5 bases, J shed 7 bases, and the junction held 2 bases outside the gene matches. The length of the CDR3 is 13 residues. Germline V CDR1 and CDR2: SGHRS, YFSETQ. For the CDR3, the DNA is TGCGCCAGCAGGACAGGGGAGAATTCACCCCTCCACTTT. This codes for CASRTGENSPLHF.

With regard to this clonotype: This sequence may be a read error, since a much larger clone differs from it by one base. The library was built for alpha chains, so this beta chain is an off-target read and its size means little. The gene calls are TRBV5-1 and TRBJ2-3; 11 nucleotides match TRBD1. This CDR3 has 16 residues. Per germline, CDR1 SGHRS and CDR2 YFSETQ. CDR3: CASSPEDRGRTDTRYF. CDR3 bases: TGCGCCAGCAGCCCTGAGGACAGGGGGCGCACAGATACGCGGTATTTT.

As regards this clonotype: The library was designed around alpha chains, so this beta chain is a stray read whose abundance carries little weight. The chain links TRBV9 to TRBJ1-3, with TRBD1 as a possible D gene (6 bases). CDR1 and CDR2 (germline): SGDLS, YYNGEE. V was trimmed by 1 base and J by 3 bases, leaving 14 bases between them. This CDR3 has 16 amino acids. The CDR3, as DNA: TGTGCCAGCAGCGTAACGGCAGGGGAGGGTGGAAACACCATATATTTT. Translation gives CASSVTAGEGGNTIYF.

Many counts were recorded for this clonotype. This beta chain is an unintended read in a library built for alpha chains; its size means little. The V gene is TRBV6-1, the J gene TRBJ2-2; tentative D call: TRBD1 (6 bases). Germline CDR1 is MNHNS and CDR2 is SASEGT. Deletions cut 6 bases from V and 0 bases from J, with 11 bases between. CDR3 length: 15 residues. CDR3 DNA sequence: TGTGCCAGCAGATGGACAGCCCCGAACACCGGGGAGCTGTTTTTT. This codes for CASRWTAPNTGELFF.

In regard to this clonotype: This beta chain was picked up by a library intended for alpha chains and is off target, so its count carries little meaning. The rearrangement joins TRBV6-1 to TRBJ1-2; D unclear. Germline V gene lookup returns CDR1 MNHNS and CDR2 SASEGT. This CDR3 region has 16 residues. The V and J ends lost 1 base and 8 bases respectively, with 20 bases between them. DNA of the CDR3: TGTGCCAGCAGTGAAGAAATGAGGACTCCCTCGAGAGGCTACACCTTC. Translated, it gives CASSEEMRTPSRGYTF.

This clonotype was picked up many times. The library was designed around alpha chains, so this beta chain is a stray read whose abundance carries little weight. This rearrangement joins TRBV6-4 to TRBJ2-5, with 10 bases identical to TRBD2. CDR1 is MRHNA, CDR2 SNTAGT, per germline. V was pared by 11 bases and J by 4 bases, with 13 bases of the junction left unmatched. This CDR3 is 15 amino acids long. The chain's CDR3 is CAANCVAGGGETQYF. Written as DNA, the CDR3 is TGTGCCGCAAACTGTGTAGCGGGGGGCGGAGAGACCCAGTACTTC.

This clonotype was seen at least ten times. This beta chain is a stray read from a library made for alpha chains; its abundance is not meaningful. The chain recombines TRBV5-4 with TRBJ1-2; D is undetermined. V was clipped by 2 bases and J by 2 bases, with 7 bases between them. From germline, CDR1 is SGHNT and CDR2 YYREEE (reference sequence). The CDR3 runs to 13 residues. CDR3 region: CASSFGGNYGYTF. As DNA, the CDR3 is TGTGCCAGCAGCTTCGGAGGGAACTATGGCTACACCTTC.

This clonotype was counted ten times or more. Being off target in a library aimed at alpha chains, this beta chain has a size of little meaning. The rearrangement joins TRBV5-6 to TRBJ1-5; D unclear. V was pared by 1 base and J by 3 bases, with 11 bases between. This CDR3 has 15 amino acids. Germline V gene lookup returns CDR1 SGHDT and CDR2 YYEEEE. The CDR3 loop reads CASSLSGPHNQPQHF. CDR3 DNA: TGTGCCAGCAGCTTGTCCGGGCCCCACAATCAGCCCCAGCATTTT.

This clonotype showed up many times. This beta chain turned up in a library designed for alpha chains; as an off-target read, its abundance says little. This sequence joins TRBV6-5 and TRBJ1-4; 7 bases agree with TRBD1. Germline loops: CDR1 MNHEY, CDR2 SVGAGI. This CDR3 has 16 residues. V was pared by 0 bases and J by 8 bases, with 9 bases of the junction left unmatched. This CDR3 is CASSYSSAGGYEKLFF. For the CDR3, the DNA is TGTGCCAGCAGTTACTCGAGTGCAGGGGGATACGAAAAACTGTTTTTT.

This clonotype was found many times. A library made for alpha chains picked up this beta chain off target, so its size means little. The chain joins TRBV7-2 to TRBJ2-3; perhaps TRBD1 as D (5 bases). Germline V gives CDR1 SGHTA, CDR2 FQGNSA. This CDR3 has 16 residues. Trimming pared 5 bases from V and 0 bases from J, leaving 15 bases between. The CDR3 nucleotides are TGTGCCAGCAGCCTACAAGGGGTCCTTAGCACAGATACGCAGTATTTT. This encodes CASSLQGVLSTDTQYF.

At least ten counts were recorded for this clonotype. Since it is a stray read in a library aimed at alpha chains, this beta chain has a size that is not meaningful. The rearrangement joins TRBV7-8 to TRBJ1-6; TRBD1 agrees at 7 bases. This CDR3 region has 20 residues. The germline gives CDR1 SGHVS, CDR2 FQNEAQ. Losses at the gene ends were 1 base for V and 0 bases for J; bases not matched to a gene: 12. CDR3: CASSLVGGPTEDSYNSPLHF. The DNA of the CDR3 is TGTGCCAGCAGCTTAGTAGGGGGCCCTACAGAAGACTCCTATAATTCACCCCTCCACTTT.

This clonotype was recorded at least ten times. With the library built for alpha chains, this beta chain is off target and its frequency is not meaningful. This chain uses TRBV28 with TRBJ1-2; a possible D gene is TRBD1 (6 bases). The V and J ends lost 2 bases and 8 bases respectively, with 12 bases between them. Germline assignment: CDR1 MDHEN and CDR2 SYDVKM. CDR3 size: 13 residues. The CDR3 loop reads CASSLQRGAGYTF. The CDR3 DNA reads TGTGCCAGCAGTTTACAGAGGGGGGCAGGCTACACCTTC.

This clonotype came up many times. As an off-target read in a library built for alpha chains, this beta chain has a frequency of little significance. The chain couples TRBV18 to TRBJ1-1; D is uncertain. Germline CDR1 and CDR2: KGHSH and LQKENI. V was pared by 0 bases and J by 11 bases, with 16 bases between. The CDR3 is made up of 14 amino acids. The CDR3 sequence: CASSPPAGTFAAFF. CDR3 DNA: TGTGCCAGCTCACCACCGGCAGGAACCTTTGCTGCTTTCTTT.

In this sample, this clonotype turned up many times. This beta chain is off target for a library built for alpha chains, so its abundance means little. The chain combines TRBV20-1 with TRBJ1-4; weak D call: TRBD1 (5 bases). Per the germline V gene, CDR1 is DFQATT and CDR2 is SNEGSKA (reference sequence). This CDR3 has 12 amino acids. V lost 3 bases, J lost 7 bases, and 9 bases lay in between. CDR3 loop: CSARGTGEKLFF. The CDR3 region has the DNA TGCAGTGCTAGGGGGACTGGTGAAAAACTGTTTTTT.

As regards this clonotype: This beta chain is an unintended read in a library built for alpha chains; its size means little. The V gene is TRBV7-8, the J gene TRBJ2-7, with TRBD1 matching 7 bases. The CDR3 loop spans 14 amino acids. Germline CDR1 is SGHVS and CDR2 is FQNEAQ. The V segment lost 5 bases and the J segment 0 bases; nucleotides outside the gene matches: 4. In DNA, the CDR3 is TGTGCCAGCAGCAAGGACAGGCACTCCTACGAGCAGTACTTC. Translation gives CASSKDRHSYEQYF.